The 19 T cell receptor delta chains reported below all come from one sample, sequenced in a study of gamma-delta T cells after stem cell transplantation. TCRdb made new clone calls on the RT-PCR reads using CATT. The sample yields about 7,800 delta-chain clones, approximately 14% seen once. Material: gamma-delta T cells. These receptors all come from a human donor. It is not recorded whose cells these are; they may come from a transplant donor.

In the case of this clone: Other DNA variants within this sample encode the same CDR3. This chain connects TRDV1 to TRDJ1; a possible D gene is TRDD1 (6 bases). V was shortened by 3 bases and J by 2 bases, with 16 bases between the two germline ends. The germline V gene has CDR1 TSWWSYY and CDR2 QGS. The CDR3 spans 16 residues. In DNA, the CDR3 is TGTGCTCTTGGGGAGCTAGAAATACCTAGGACCGATAAACTCATCTTT. Its protein is CALGELEIPRTDKLIF.

This clone was counted a few times. Just one base apart from a much larger clone, this may be a read error. The chain recombines TRDV2 with TRDJ3, with 10 bases fitting TRDD3. J lost 5 bases, V lost 3 bases, and 15 bases had no gene match. The germline V gene encodes CDR1 GEAIGNYY and CDR2 EKD. The CDR3 contains 20 residues. CDR3 DNA sequence: TGTGCCTGTGACGGGGCGTTCGGGGGATACGACACCCGGGACACCCGACAGATGTTTTTC. Translating it yields CACDGAFGGYDTRDTRQMFF.

This clone ranks as medium-sized. This chain joins TRDV1 and TRDJ1; TRDD3 agrees at 9 bases. V gave up 1 base and J gave up 1 base; unmatched junction bases: 22. CDR3 length: 22 residues. Germline-derived CDR1 and CDR2 are TSWWSYY and QGS. CDR3 in amino acids: CALGEPAFLLKGDTLCTDKLIF. For the CDR3, the DNA is TGTGCTCTTGGGGAACCTGCCTTCCTTCTGAAGGGGGATACACTGTGCACCGATAAACTCATCTTT.

This clone was seen repeatedly, ten times or more. V and J are TRDV3 and TRDJ1; tentatively, D is TRDD2 (6 bases). Germline V gives CDR1 TVYSNPD, CDR2 GDNSRS (reference sequence). Trimming cost V 4 bases and J 4 bases, with 28 bases left between them. This CDR3 contains 17 residues. CDR3 coding DNA: TGTGCCTCCTTGTTCCTAATTCGCGATACTGGCATCGATAAACTCATCTTT. It yields the protein CASLFLIRDTGIDKLIF.

This clone was seen a handful of times. This chain uses TRDV3 with TRDJ2; 12 nucleotides line up with TRDD3. CDR1 is TVYSNPD and CDR2 is GDNSRS in the germline V gene (reference sequence). There are 21 residues in the CDR3. V was clipped by 0 bases and J by 8 bases; unmatched bases: 25. Here the CDR3 reads CAFRSSRPSYSGGYGAAQLFF. CDR3 nucleotide sequence: TGTGCCTTTAGAAGTTCTAGGCCTTCCTACTCTGGGGGATACGGGGCGGCACAACTCTTCTTT. Full variable domain (remainder filled in from reference TRDV3 and TRDJ2): CDKVTQSSPDQTVASGSEVVLLCTYDTVYSNPDLFWYRIRPDYSFQFVFYGDNSRSEGADFTQGRFSVKHILTQKAFHLVISPVRTEDSATYYCAFRSSRPSYSGGYGAAQLFFGKGTQLIVEP.

Regarding this clone: A much larger clone differs from this one at a single base, so this may be a read error. The chain uses TRDV3 and TRDJ3; D may be TRDD3 (6 bases). The CDR3 is 21 residues long. Germline CDR1 reads TVYSNPD; CDR2 reads GDNSRS (reference sequence). Here the CDR3 DNA reads TGTGCCTGTGATCCAACTCCTTCTTCTACCAGCTTCTACTGGGACACCCGGCAGATGTTTTTC. Amino acids: CACDPTPSSTSFYWDTRQMFF. Full variable domain (remainder filled in from reference TRDV3 and TRDJ3): CDKVTQSSPDQTVASGSEVVLLCTYDTVYSNPDLFWYRIRPDYSFQFVFYGDNSRSEGADFTQGRFSVKHILTQKAFHLVISPVRTEDSATYYCACDPTPSSTSFYWDTRQMFFGTGIKLFVEP.

The rearrangement uses TRDV1 and TRDJ1; 10 nucleotides agree with TRDD3. CDR3 size: 27 residues. V was clipped by 2 bases and J by 1 base; unmatched bases: 37. The germline gives CDR1 TSWWSYY, CDR2 QGS. The CDR3, as DNA: TGTGCTCTTGGGGAAAGTTGGGTCCTAACCGGCGCCTGGGGGATATGCGTAGGGGGTAGGACCACCGATAAACTCATCTTT. Its translation is CALGESWVLTGAWGICVGGRTTDKLIF.

The chain recombines TRDV2 with TRDJ3; 11 nucleotides agree with TRDD3. Germline CDR1 reads GEAIGNYY; CDR2 reads EKD. This CDR3 region has 20 residues. Losses at the gene ends were 3 bases for V and 1 base for J; bases not matched to a gene: 10. CDR3 protein: CACDPSPGGYTSWDTRQMFF. As DNA, the CDR3 is TGTGCCTGTGACCCCAGTCCTGGGGGATACACATCCTGGGACACCCGACAGATGTTTTTC.

This clone counts as medium-sized. The chain combines TRDV1 with TRDJ3; TRDD3 matches 7 bases. The CDR3 length is 17 residues. Per germline, CDR1 TSWWSYY and CDR2 QGS. The ends lost 7 bases at V and 0 bases at J; junction bases unmatched: 6. CDR3 DNA sequence: TGTGCTCTTGCTCATCTGGGGGCCTCCTGGGACACCCGACAGATGTTTTTC. This encodes CALAHLGASWDTRQMFF.

With respect to this clone: A clone one base away is much larger, so this may be a read error. V gene TRDV2 combines with J gene TRDJ2, with 9 bases matching TRDD3. Per germline, CDR1 GEAIGNYY and CDR2 EKD. The CDR3 is made up of 17 amino acids. In DNA form, the CDR3 reads TGTGCCTGTGACTCCCTGGGGGATCCAGCTTTGACAGCACAACCCTTCTTT. Amino acid sequence: CACDSLGDPALTAQPFF.

This clone occurred a few times. The rearrangement links TRDV1 to TRDJ1; D is perhaps TRDD3 (5 bases). CDR1 is TSWWSYY, CDR2 QGS, per germline. The CDR3 is 23 residues long. Between the trimmed V and J ends, which lost 5 bases and 0 bases, there was a span of 37 bases. CDR3 sequence (DNA): TGTGCTCTTGGGAAGAGGGTGCATCGGCCTTTCACGGCGGCCTCGGGGGACACCGATAAACTCATCTTT. It translates to CALGKRVHRPFTAASGDTDKLIF.

This clone was found once. Given a far larger clone just one base away, this is likely a sequencing read error. This sample also contains other DNA sequences that code for the same CDR3. The gene calls are TRDV2 and TRDJ3; 8 bases map to TRDD3. Trimming cost V 1 base and J 0 bases; bases outside gene matches: 4. The CDR3 runs 18 residues. Germline lookup yields CDR1 GEAIGNYY and CDR2 EKD. The CDR3 protein is CACDTGGFSSWDTRQMFF. As DNA, the CDR3 is TGTGCCTGTGACACTGGGGGATTCAGCTCCTGGGACACCCGACAGATGTTTTTC.

The chain employs TRDV1 and TRDJ3; TRDD2 aligns across 7 bases. This CDR3 spans 20 amino acids. After removal of 0 bases from V and 1 base from J, the junction contained 9 bases not matched to a gene. Per the germline V gene, CDR1 is TSWWSYY and CDR2 is QGS. The DNA for the CDR3 is TGTGCTCTTGGGGAACTGACCTTTCCTACGGAGTCCTGGGACACCCGACAGATGTTTTTC. Protein sequence: CALGELTFPTESWDTRQMFF.

Note on this clone: A far larger clone lies a single base away; this is likely a read error. The same CDR3 can be traced to other DNA sequences in this sample. In nucleotides, the CDR3 is TGTGCATGTGACACCGACCGTACTGGGGGATTAAGCTCCTGGGACACCCGACAGATGTTTTTC. Translating gives CACDTDRTGGLSSWDTRQMFF. This chain links TRDV2 with TRDJ3; 10 bases are shared with TRDD3. This CDR3 spans 21 amino acids. In germline, CDR1 is GEAIGNYY, CDR2 EKD.

Worth noting for this clone: A read error may explain this, as a much larger clone is one base away. The V and J genes are TRDV1 and TRDJ1; D possibly corresponds to TRDD2 (9 bases). The CDR3 runs to 22 residues. The germline CDR1 and CDR2 sequences are TSWWSYY and QGS. The DNA for the CDR3 is TGTGCTCTTGGGAACGTAGGCCTTCCTACTTTGTGGGGGATCCTACACACCGATCAACTCATCTTT. As protein: CALGNVGLPTLWGILHTDQLIF.

This clone is judged medium-sized. The chain links TRDV1 to TRDJ1, with TRDD3 as a possible D gene (10 bases). Trimming pared 2 bases from V and 2 bases from J, leaving 33 bases between. Germline-derived CDR1 and CDR2 are TSWWSYY and QGS. The CDR3 contains 22 residues. The CDR3 DNA is TGTGCTCTTGGGGAATCGAGGCCTTCCTACATCAGGGGGATACGAGGAACCGATAAACTCATCTTT. Its protein product is CALGESRPSYIRGIRGTDKLIF.

This rearrangement joins TRDV1 to TRDJ1; 8 bases fit TRDD3. Unmatched junction bases numbered 20, after V lost 2 bases and J lost 0 bases. CDR3 size: 21 residues. The germline CDR1 and CDR2 sequences are TSWWSYY and QGS. The CDR3 spells CALGEYAGSPYWGLYTDKLIF. The CDR3 DNA follows: TGTGCTCTTGGGGAATATGCGGGCTCACCCTACTGGGGGTTGTACACCGATAAACTCATCTTT.

V gene TRDV1 combines with J gene TRDJ1; TRDD3 matches 12 bases. Unmatched junction bases numbered 24, after V lost 7 bases and J lost 0 bases. The CDR3 runs 22 residues. Germline V CDR1 and CDR2: TSWWSYY, QGS. In DNA form, the CDR3 reads TGTGCTCTTGTGATCGGGCCTACGGCTGGGGGATACGAGGAGGAAGACACCGATAAACTCATCTTT. This codes for CALVIGPTAGGYEEEDTDKLIF.

Comments on this clone: It may be a read error: a sequence one base away is much more abundant. The same CDR3 is also encoded by other DNA sequences in this sample. V and J are TRDV3 and TRDJ1; a possible D gene is TRDD3 (6 bases). Per the germline V gene, CDR1 is TVYSNPD and CDR2 is GDNSRS (reference sequence). This CDR3 is built from 14 residues. The CDR3 sequence is CALGTGRYTDKLIF. CDR3 bases: TGTGCCCTAGGTACTGGGCGGTACACCGATAAGCTCATCTTT.